This TCR beta chain derives from a study of blood T cell repertoires in COVID-19. The overall study: Researchers got acute and convalescent COVID-19 samples from the United States, Italy and Spain. Nucleic acid was either cDNA or gDNA, and it came from T cells, B-cell-depleted T cells, or PBMCs.

This clone was detected only once. In the authors' methods: Nucleated cell counts were estimated from reference gene primer amplification. TCRdb keeps only in-frame clones here, not all; method: immunoSEQ multiplex PCR. Clone size and V and J calls were adopted from that table, with D and trimming inferred from the DNA. Of over 300,000 clones detected, approximately 90% appear once; the ten largest clones hold 10%. The V gene's germline CDR1 is SGDLS and CDR2 YYNGEE. V was cut by 4 bases and J by 6 bases, with 8 bases left in between. The CDR3 covers 12 residues. Participants were aged about 18 to 89 years, lived in under 30 US areas, and enrolled virtually.

The TCR comes from a woman younger than 30 who had recovered from COVID-19. Sequencing was performed on PBMCs or T cells enriched from blood (not recorded which). The rearrangement joins TRBV9 to TRBJ2-1; D possibly corresponds to TRBD2 (5 bases). The CDR3 spells CASSSSFNEQFF. The CDR3 DNA follows: TGTGCCAGCAGCTCTAGCTTCAATGAGCAGTTCTTC.